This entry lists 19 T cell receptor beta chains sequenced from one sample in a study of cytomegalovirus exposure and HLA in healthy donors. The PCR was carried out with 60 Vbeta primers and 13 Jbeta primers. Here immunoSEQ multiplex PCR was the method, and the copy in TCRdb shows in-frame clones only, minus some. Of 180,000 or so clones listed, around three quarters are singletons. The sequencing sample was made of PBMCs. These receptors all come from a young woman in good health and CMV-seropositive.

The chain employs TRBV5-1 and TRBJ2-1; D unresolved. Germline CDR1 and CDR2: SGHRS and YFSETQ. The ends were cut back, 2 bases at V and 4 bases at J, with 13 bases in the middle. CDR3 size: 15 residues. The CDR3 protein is CASSFGQPLYNEQFF. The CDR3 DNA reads TGCGCCAGCAGCTTTGGGCAGCCACTTTACAATGAGCAGTTCTTC.

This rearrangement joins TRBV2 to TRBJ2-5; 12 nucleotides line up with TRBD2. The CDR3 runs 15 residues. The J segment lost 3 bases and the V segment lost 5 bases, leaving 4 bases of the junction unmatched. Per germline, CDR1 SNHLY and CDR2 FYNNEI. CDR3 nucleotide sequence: TGTGCCAGCAGTCCCCGACTAGCGGGGGAAGAGACCCAGTACTTC. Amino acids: CASSPRLAGEETQYF.

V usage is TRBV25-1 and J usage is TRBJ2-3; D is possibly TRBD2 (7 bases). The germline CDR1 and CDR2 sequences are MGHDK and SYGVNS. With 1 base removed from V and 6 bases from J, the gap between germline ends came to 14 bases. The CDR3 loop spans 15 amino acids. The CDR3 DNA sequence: TGTGCCAGCAGTGAATTCGCGGGGGCCCGGGATACGCAGTATTTT. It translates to CASSEFAGARDTQYF.

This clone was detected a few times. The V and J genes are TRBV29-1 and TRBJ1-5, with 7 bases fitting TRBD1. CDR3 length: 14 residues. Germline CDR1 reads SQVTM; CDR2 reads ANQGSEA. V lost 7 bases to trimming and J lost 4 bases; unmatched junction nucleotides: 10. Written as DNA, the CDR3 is TGCAGCGCCCGGGCAGGGGGAGAGAATCAGCCCCAGCATTTT. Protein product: CSARAGGENQPQHF.

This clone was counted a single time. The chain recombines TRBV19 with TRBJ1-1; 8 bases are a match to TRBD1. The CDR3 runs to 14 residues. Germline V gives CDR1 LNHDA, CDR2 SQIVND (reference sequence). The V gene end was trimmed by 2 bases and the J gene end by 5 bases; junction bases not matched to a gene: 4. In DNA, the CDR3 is TGTGCCAGTAGTATAAACAGGGGGTTTACTGAAGCTTTCTTT. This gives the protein CASSINRGFTEAFF. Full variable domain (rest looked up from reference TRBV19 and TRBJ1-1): DGGITQSPKYLFRKEGQNVTLSCEQNLNHDAMYWYRQDPGQGLRLIYYSQIVNDFQKGDIAEGYSVSREKKESFPLTVTSAQKNPTAFYLCASSINRGFTEAFFGQGTRLTVV.

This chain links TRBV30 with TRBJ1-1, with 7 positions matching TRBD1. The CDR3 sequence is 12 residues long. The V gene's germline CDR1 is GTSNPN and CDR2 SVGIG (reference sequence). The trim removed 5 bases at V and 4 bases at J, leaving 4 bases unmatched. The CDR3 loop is CAWGGQFTEAFF. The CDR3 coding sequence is TGTGCCTGGGGGGGACAGTTCACTGAAGCTTTCTTT.

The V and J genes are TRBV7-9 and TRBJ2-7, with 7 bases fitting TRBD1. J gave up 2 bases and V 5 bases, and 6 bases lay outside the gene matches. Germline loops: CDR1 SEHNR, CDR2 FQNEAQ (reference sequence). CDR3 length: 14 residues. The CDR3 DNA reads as TGTGCCAGCAGCCCTGGGGACAGAGCCTACGAGCAGTACTTC. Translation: CASSPGDRAYEQYF.

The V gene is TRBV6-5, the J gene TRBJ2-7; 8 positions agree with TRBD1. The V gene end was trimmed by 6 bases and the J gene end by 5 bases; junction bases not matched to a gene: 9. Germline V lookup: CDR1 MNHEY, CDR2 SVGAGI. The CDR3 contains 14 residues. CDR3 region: CASSEKDRVHEQYF. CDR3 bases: TGTGCCAGCAGCGAGAAGGACAGGGTCCACGAGCAGTACTTC.

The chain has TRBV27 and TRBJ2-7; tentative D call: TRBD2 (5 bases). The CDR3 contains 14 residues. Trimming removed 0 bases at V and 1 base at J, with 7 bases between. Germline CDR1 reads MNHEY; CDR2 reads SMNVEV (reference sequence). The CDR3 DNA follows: TGTGCCAGCAGTTTATCGCTAGCTTCCTACGAGCAGTACTTC. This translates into CASSLSLASYEQYF.

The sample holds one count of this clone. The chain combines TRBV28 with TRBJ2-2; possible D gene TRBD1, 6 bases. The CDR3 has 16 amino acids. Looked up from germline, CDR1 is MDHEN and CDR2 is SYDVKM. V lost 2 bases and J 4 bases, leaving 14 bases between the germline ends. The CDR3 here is CASSLGSGASTGELFF. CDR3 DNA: TGTGCCAGCAGTTTAGGTTCAGGGGCGAGCACCGGGGAGCTGTTTTTT.

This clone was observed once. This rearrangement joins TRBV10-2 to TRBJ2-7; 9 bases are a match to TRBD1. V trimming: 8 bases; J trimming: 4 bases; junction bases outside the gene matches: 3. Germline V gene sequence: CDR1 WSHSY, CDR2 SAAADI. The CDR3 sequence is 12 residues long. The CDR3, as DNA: TGCGCCAGCTGGACAGGGGCTTACGAGCAGTACTTC. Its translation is CASWTGAYEQYF.

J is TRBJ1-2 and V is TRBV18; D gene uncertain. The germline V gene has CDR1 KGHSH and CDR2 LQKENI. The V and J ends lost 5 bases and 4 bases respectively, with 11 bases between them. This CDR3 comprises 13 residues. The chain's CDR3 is CASSGPVGYGYTF. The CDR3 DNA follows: TGTGCCAGCTCAGGGCCGGTTGGCTATGGCTACACCTTC.

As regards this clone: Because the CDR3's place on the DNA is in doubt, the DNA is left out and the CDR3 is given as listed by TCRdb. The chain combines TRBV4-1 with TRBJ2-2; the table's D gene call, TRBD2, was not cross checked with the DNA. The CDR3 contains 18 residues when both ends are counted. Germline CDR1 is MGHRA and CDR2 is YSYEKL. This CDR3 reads CASSQVTSGSFGAGELFF.

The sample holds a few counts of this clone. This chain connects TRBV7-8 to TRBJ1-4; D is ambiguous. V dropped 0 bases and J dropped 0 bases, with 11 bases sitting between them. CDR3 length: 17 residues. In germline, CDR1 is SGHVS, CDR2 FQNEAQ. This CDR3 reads CASSLAERIATNEKLFF. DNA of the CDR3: TGTGCCAGCAGCTTAGCGGAGAGAATTGCAACTAATGAAAAACTGTTTTTT.

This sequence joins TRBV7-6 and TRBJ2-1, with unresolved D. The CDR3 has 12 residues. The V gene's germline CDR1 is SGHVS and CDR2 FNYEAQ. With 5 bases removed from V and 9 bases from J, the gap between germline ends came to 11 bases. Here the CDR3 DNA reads TGTGCCAGCAGCCTCGACACCCTTGAGCAGTTCTTC. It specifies CASSLDTLEQFF.

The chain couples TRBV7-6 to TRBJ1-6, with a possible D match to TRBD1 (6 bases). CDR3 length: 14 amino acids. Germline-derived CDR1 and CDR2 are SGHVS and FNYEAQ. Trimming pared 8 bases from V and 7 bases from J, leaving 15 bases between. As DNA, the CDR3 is TGTGCCAGCGCAACCGGGACATCCAATTCACCCCTCCACTTT. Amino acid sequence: CASATGTSNSPLHF.

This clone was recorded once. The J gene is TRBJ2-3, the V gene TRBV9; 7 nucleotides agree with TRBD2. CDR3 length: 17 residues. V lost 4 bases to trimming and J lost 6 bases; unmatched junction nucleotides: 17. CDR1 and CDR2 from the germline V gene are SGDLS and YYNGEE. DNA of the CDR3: TGTGCCAGCAGCCTAGCGACTAGCCTATTATCCGGGGATACGCAGTATTTT. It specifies CASSLATSLLSGDTQYF.

The CDR3 coding sequence is TGTGCCAGCAGCCCAGGAGTCAGGGTGGATTCACCCCTCCACTTT. Protein product: CASSPGVRVDSPLHF. The chain has TRBV5-6 and TRBJ1-6, with D maybe TRBD1 (5 bases). The germline gives CDR1 SGHDT, CDR2 YYEEEE. The CDR3 is made up of 15 amino acids. Trimming removed 4 bases at V and 8 bases at J, with 16 bases between.

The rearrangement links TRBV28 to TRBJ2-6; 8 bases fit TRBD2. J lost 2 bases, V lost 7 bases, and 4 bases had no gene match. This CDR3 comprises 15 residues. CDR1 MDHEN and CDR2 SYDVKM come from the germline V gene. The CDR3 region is CASIRGGTGANVLTF. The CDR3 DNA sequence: TGTGCCAGCATTCGGGGGGGAACTGGGGCCAACGTCCTGACTTTC. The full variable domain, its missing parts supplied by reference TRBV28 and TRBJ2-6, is DVKVTQSSRYLVKRTGEKVFLECVQDMDHENMFWYRQDPGLGLRLIYFSYDVKMKEKGDIPEGYSVSREKKERFSLILESASTNQTSMYLCASIRGGTGANVLTFGAGSRLTVL.